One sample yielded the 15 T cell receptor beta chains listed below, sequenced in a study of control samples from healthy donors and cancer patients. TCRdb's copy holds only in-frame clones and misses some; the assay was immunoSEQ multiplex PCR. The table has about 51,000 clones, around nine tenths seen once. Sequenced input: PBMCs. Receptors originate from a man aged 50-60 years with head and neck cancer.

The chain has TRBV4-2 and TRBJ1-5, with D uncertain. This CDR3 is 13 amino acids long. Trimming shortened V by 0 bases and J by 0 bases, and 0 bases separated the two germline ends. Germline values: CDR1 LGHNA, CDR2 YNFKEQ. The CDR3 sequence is CASSQDSNQPQHF. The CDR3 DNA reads TGTGCCAGCAGCCAAGATAGCAATCAGCCCCAGCATTTT.

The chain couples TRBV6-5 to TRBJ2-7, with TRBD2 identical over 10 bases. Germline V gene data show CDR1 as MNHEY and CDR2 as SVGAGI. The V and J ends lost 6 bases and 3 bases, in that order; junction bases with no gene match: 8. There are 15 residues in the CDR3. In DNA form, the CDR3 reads TGTGCCAGCAGATTGTCTAGCGGGAGCATCTACGAGCAGTACTTC. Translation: CASRLSSGSIYEQYF.

The CDR3 nucleotides are TGCGCCAGCAGCTTGGCCCCTAGCCTAGATGCCACAGATACGCAGTATTTT. This translates into CASSLAPSLDATDTQYF. The chain uses TRBV5-1 and TRBJ2-3, with TRBD2 as a possible D gene (5 bases). Trimming removed 0 bases from V and 2 bases from J, with 16 bases in between. The CDR3 runs 17 residues. The germline V gene encodes CDR1 SGHRS and CDR2 YFSETQ.

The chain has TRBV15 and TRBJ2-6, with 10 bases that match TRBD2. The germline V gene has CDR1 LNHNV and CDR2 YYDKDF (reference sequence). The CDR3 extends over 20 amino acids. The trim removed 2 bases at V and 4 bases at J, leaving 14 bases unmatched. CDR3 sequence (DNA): TGTGCCACCAGCAGATTCGGGACTAGCGTTATAGCCCCAGGGGCCAACGTCCTGACTTTC. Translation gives CATSRFGTSVIAPGANVLTF. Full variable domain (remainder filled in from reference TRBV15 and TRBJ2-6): DAMVIQNPRYQVTQFGKPVTLSCSQTLNHNVMYWYQQKSSQAPKLLFHYYDKDFNNEADTPDNFQSRRPNTSFCFLDIRSPGLGDTAMYLCATSRFGTSVIAPGANVLTFGAGSRLTVL.

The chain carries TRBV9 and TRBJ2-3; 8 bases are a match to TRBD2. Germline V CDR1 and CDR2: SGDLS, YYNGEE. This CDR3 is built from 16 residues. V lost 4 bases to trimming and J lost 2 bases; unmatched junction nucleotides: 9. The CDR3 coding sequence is TGTGCCAGCAGCCCCTCACTAGCGGAAGACACAGATACGCAGTATTTT. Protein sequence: CASSPSLAEDTDTQYF.

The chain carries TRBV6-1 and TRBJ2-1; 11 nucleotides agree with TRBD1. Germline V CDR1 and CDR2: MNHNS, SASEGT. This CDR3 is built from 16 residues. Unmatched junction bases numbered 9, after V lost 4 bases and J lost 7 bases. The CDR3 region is CASSGTPGQGGNEQFF. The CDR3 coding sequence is TGTGCCAGCAGTGGGACCCCGGGACAGGGGGGGAATGAGCAGTTCTTC.

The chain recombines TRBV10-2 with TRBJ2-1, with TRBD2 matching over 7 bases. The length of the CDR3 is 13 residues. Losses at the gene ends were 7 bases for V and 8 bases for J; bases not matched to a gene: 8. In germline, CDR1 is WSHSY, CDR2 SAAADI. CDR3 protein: CASTLLAKDEQFF. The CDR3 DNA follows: TGCGCCAGCACGTTACTAGCGAAGGATGAGCAGTTCTTC.

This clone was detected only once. The CDR3, as DNA: TGTGCCATCAGTGAGTCCGGGACTAGCGGGGGTATTAATGAGCAGTTCTTC. Protein: CAISESGTSGGINEQFF. V usage is TRBV10-3 and J usage is TRBJ2-1; 14 bases are a match to TRBD2. CDR1 and CDR2 (germline): ENHRY, SYGVKD. The V gene end was trimmed by 0 bases and the J gene end by 7 bases; junction bases not matched to a gene: 5. CDR3 size: 17 residues.

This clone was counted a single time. The chain's CDR3 is CASRRGGGGETQYF. In DNA, the CDR3 is TGTGCCAGCAGACGTGGGGGGGGCGGGGAGACCCAGTACTTC. This chain links TRBV5-4 with TRBJ2-5, with a possible D match to TRBD2 (7 bases). The V end was cut by 5 bases, the J end by 5 bases, with 16 bases between. Germline loops: CDR1 SGHNT, CDR2 YYREEE (reference sequence). The CDR3 length is 14 residues.

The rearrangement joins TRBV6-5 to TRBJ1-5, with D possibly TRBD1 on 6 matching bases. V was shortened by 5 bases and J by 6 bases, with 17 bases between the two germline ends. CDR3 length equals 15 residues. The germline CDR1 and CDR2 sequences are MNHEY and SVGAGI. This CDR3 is CASSHRVNPGQPQHF. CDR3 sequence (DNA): TGTGCCAGCAGTCACAGGGTAAATCCCGGTCAGCCCCAGCATTTT.

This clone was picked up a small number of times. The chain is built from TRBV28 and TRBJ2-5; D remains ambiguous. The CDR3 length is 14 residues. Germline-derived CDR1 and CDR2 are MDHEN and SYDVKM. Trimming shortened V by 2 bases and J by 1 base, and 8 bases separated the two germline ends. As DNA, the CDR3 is TGTGCCAGCAGTTTAGGGGTAGGCCAAGAGACCCAGTACTTC. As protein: CASSLGVGQETQYF.

CDR3 in amino acids: CASSLYSGRQGDEQYF. The CDR3 DNA reads as TGTGCCAGCAGCCTTTACTCGGGACGGCAAGGGGACGAGCAGTACTTC. The V call is TRBV14, the J call TRBJ2-7; possibly TRBD1 or TRBD2 for D (5 bases each). Trimming cost V 4 bases and J 5 bases, with 21 bases left between them. The CDR3 has 16 residues. Germline CDR1 is SGHDN and CDR2 is FVKESK.

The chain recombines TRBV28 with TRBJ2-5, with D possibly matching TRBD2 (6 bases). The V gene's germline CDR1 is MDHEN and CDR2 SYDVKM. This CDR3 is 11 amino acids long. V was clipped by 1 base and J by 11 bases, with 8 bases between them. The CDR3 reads CASSLLEGQYF. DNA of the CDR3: TGTGCCAGCAGTTTATTGGAGGGGCAGTACTTC.

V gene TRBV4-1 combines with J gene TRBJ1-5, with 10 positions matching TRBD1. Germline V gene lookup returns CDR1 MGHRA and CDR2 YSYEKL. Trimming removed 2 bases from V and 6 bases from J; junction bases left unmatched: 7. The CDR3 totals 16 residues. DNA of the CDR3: TGCGCCAGCAGCCAAACAGGGACAGGGGATTTTCAGCCCCAGCATTTT. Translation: CASSQTGTGDFQPQHF.

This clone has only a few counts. The CDR3 reads CASSQDPSGSAYEQYF. The CDR3 DNA is TGTGCCAGCAGCCAAGACCCGAGCGGGAGTGCCTACGAGCAGTACTTC. The chain carries TRBV4-2 and TRBJ2-7; 8 bases match TRBD2. The ends lost 0 bases at V and 2 bases at J; junction bases unmatched: 6. Germline loops: CDR1 LGHNA, CDR2 YNFKEQ. The CDR3 sequence is 16 residues long.